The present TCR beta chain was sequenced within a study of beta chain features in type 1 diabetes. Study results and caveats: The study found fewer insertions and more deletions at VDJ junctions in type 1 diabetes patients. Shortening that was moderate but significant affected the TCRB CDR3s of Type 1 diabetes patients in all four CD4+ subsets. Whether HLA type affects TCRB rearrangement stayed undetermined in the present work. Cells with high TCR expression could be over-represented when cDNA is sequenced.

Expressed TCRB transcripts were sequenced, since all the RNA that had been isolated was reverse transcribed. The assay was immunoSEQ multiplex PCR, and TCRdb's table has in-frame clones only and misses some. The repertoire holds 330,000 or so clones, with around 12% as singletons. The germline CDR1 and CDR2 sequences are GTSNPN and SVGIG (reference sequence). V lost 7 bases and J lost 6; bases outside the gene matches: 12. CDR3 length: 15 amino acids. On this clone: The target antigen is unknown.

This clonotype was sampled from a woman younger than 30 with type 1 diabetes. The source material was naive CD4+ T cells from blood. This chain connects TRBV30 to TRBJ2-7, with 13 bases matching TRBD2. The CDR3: CALTGLAGVLGEQYF. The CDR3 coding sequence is TGTGCCTTAACTGGACTAGCGGGAGTTTTAGGCGAGCAGTACTTC.